Following are 22 T cell receptor beta chains from one sample sequenced in a study of shared clonotypes between healthy human individuals. Method: immunoSEQ multiplex PCR; TCRdb's copy keeps in-frame clones and lacks some. In the table there are more than 450,000 clones, approximately 85% of which are singletons. Sequencing input: PBMCs. Source of these receptors: a woman aged 40 to 49 in good health. Some clones in this sample may be carry-over from other donors' samples.

This sequence joins TRBV6-5 and TRBJ1-6; TRBD1 matches at 11 bases. The V gene's germline CDR1 is MNHEY and CDR2 SVGAGI. CDR3 size: 15 residues. V dropped 0 bases and J dropped 10; count of bases not matched to a gene: 2. CDR3 coding DNA: TGTGCCAGCAGTTACTCGGGACAGGGGGACTCACCCCTCCACTTT. Protein product: CASSYSGQGDSPLHF.

This clone was detected only a few times. The chain carries TRBV6-4 and TRBJ2-3, with 8 bases matching TRBD2. This CDR3 comprises 15 residues. V shed 2 bases and J 6 bases; nucleotides not matched to a gene: 7. Looked up from germline, CDR1 is MRHNA and CDR2 is SNTAGT. In DNA form, the CDR3 reads TGTGCCAGCAGTGACAGAGCGGGAGAGACCGATACGCAGTATTTT. This codes for CASSDRAGETDTQYF.

The V and J genes are TRBV27 and TRBJ1-5; D gene ambiguous. Trimming pared 1 base from V and 0 bases from J, leaving 10 bases between. The CDR3 covers 16 residues. The V gene's germline CDR1 is MNHEY and CDR2 SMNVEV (reference sequence). The CDR3 sequence: CASSLFYGVSNQPQHF. The CDR3 DNA follows: TGTGCCAGCAGTTTATTCTACGGGGTTAGCAATCAGCCCCAGCATTTT.

The V gene is TRBV6-5, the J gene TRBJ1-3; D gene unclear. Germline V lookup: CDR1 MNHEY, CDR2 SVGAGI. With 1 base removed from V and 4 bases from J, the gap between germline ends came to 11 bases. There are 15 residues in the CDR3. The CDR3: CASSYFLGSGNTIYF. The DNA for the CDR3 is TGTGCCAGCAGTTACTTTTTAGGCTCAGGAAACACCATATATTTT.

The genes are TRBV6-4 and TRBJ2-1; D gene ambiguous. This CDR3 comprises 12 residues. V shed 0 bases and J shed 10 bases, with 7 bases lying between them. Germline V CDR1 and CDR2: MRHNA, SNTAGT. The CDR3 protein is CASSDSLGEQFF. As DNA, the CDR3 is TGTGCCAGCAGTGACTCCCTGGGGGAGCAGTTCTTC.

This chain links TRBV11-2 with TRBJ2-7; possibly TRBD1 for D (6 bases). In germline, CDR1 is SGHAT, CDR2 FQNNGV. This CDR3 comprises 15 residues. The ends were cut back, 4 bases at V and 2 bases at J, with 15 bases in the middle. The CDR3 DNA sequence: TGTGCCAGCAGCTATCCCGGGGCAGGGGCCTACGAGCAGTACTTC. Translating gives CASSYPGAGAYEQYF.

This chain uses TRBV18 with TRBJ2-2; a weak D match, TRBD2 (6 bases). This CDR3 has 18 residues. The germline gives CDR1 KGHSH, CDR2 LQKENI. Trimming pared 3 bases from V and 0 bases from J, leaving 17 bases between. In DNA, the CDR3 is TGTGCCAGCTCACCGGGCCTAGCGAGAGGGGCGAACACCGGGGAGCTGTTTTTT. Its protein product is CASSPGLARGANTGELFF. Variable domain in full (rest from reference TRBV18 and TRBJ2-2): NAGVMQNPRHLVRRRGQEARLRCSPMKGHSHVYWYRQLPEEGLKFMVYLQKENIIDESGMPKERFSAEFPKEGPSILRIQQVVRGDSAAYFCASSPGLARGANTGELFFGEGSRLTVL.

The chain links TRBV27 to TRBJ1-2, with D possibly matching TRBD1 (5 bases). CDR1 and CDR2 (germline): MNHEY, SMNVEV (reference sequence). Trimming removed 6 bases from V and 4 bases from J, with 12 bases in between. The length of the CDR3 is 13 residues. CDR3 coding DNA: TGTGCCAGCAGCCTCAGGGTTGGCTATGGCTACACCTTC. This gives the protein CASSLRVGYGYTF.

This clone was counted a few times. The rearrangement uses TRBV7-2 and TRBJ2-5, with unresolved D. The J call may not be correct, given that the DNA end is closer to TRBJ2-7. The CDR3 is 15 residues long. The germline gives CDR1 SGHTA, CDR2 FQGNSA. The CDR3: CASSLGPMSSYEQYF. The CDR3 coding sequence is TGTGCCAGCAGCCTAGGACCTATGAGCTCCTACGAGCAGTACTTC.

The J gene is TRBJ2-7, the V gene TRBV29-1; 7 nucleotides match TRBD1. Per the germline V gene, CDR1 is SQVTM and CDR2 is ANQGSEA. This CDR3 is built from 12 residues. Germline trimming cut 5 bases from V and 4 bases from J; bases unmatched to any gene: 5. CDR3 nucleotides: TGCAGCGTTTCGGGACAGACGTACGAGCAGTACTTC. It encodes CSVSGQTYEQYF.

V and J are TRBV7-6 and TRBJ1-4, with a weak D call TRBD1 (6 bases). The CDR3 covers 13 residues. The germline gives CDR1 SGHVS, CDR2 FNYEAQ. Trimming took 4 bases from V and 5 from J, leaving 8 bases between them. In nucleotides, the CDR3 is TGTGCCAGCAGCTCTACAGGGAATGAAAAACTGTTTTTT. It translates to CASSSTGNEKLFF.

This sequence joins TRBV7-2 and TRBJ2-7; D ambiguous. V dropped 0 bases and J dropped 1 base, with 10 bases sitting between them. The CDR3 length is 15 residues. CDR1 SGHTA and CDR2 FQGNSA come from the germline V gene. The CDR3 reads CASSLAGLGSYEQYF. For the CDR3, the DNA is TGTGCCAGCAGCTTAGCGGGTTTAGGGTCCTACGAGCAGTACTTC.

The chain carries TRBV14 and TRBJ1-1; perhaps TRBD1 as D (6 bases). Trimming removed 0 bases at V and 3 bases at J, with 17 bases between. Germline CDR1 and CDR2: SGHDN and FVKESK. This CDR3 contains 17 residues. The CDR3 nucleotides read TGTGCCAGCAGCCAAGACGGAGGGCGAGGGGGGGACACTGAAGCTTTCTTT. This translates into CASSQDGGRGGDTEAFF.

This chain uses TRBV7-2 with TRBJ2-5; tentatively, D is TRBD1 (6 bases). The germline gives CDR1 SGHTA, CDR2 FQGNSA. V was trimmed by 3 bases and J by 5 bases, leaving 10 bases between them. This CDR3 comprises 13 residues. CDR3 nucleotide sequence: TGTGCCAGCAGCTTCAACCAGGGGGAGACCCAGTACTTC. This translates into CASSFNQGETQYF.

The CDR3: CASSHDRYNEQFF. In nucleotides, the CDR3 is TGTGCCAGCAGCCACGACCGATACAATGAGCAGTTCTTC. V and J are TRBV7-6 and TRBJ2-1; the D is unclear. Germline V gene lookup returns CDR1 SGHVS and CDR2 FNYEAQ. This CDR3 has 13 residues. Trimming stripped 5 bases from V and 4 bases from J, with 9 bases between.

The V gene is TRBV14, the J gene TRBJ2-7; D is possibly TRBD2 (6 bases). In germline, CDR1 is SGHDN, CDR2 FVKESK. V was pared by 2 bases and J by 3 bases, with 14 bases between. The CDR3 covers 15 residues. The CDR3 sequence is CASSQQGLRGYEQYF. The CDR3 bases are TGTGCCAGCAGCCAACAGGGACTGAGAGGCTACGAGCAGTACTTC.

The chain links TRBV5-4 to TRBJ2-1; 7 nucleotides align to TRBD2. CDR3 size: 14 residues. Germline CDR1 is SGHNT and CDR2 is YYREEE (reference sequence). The ends lost 4 bases at V and 6 bases at J; junction bases unmatched: 7. The CDR3 is CASSGRAQLNEQFF. CDR3 DNA sequence: TGTGCCAGCAGCGGGAGGGCCCAACTCAATGAGCAGTTCTTC.

The gene calls are TRBV11-2 and TRBJ2-3; 8 bases are shared with TRBD1. V lost 1 base and J lost 5; bases outside the gene matches: 5. This CDR3 has 15 amino acids. Germline V CDR1 and CDR2: SGHAT, FQNNGV. CDR3 residues: CASSLVGQAKDTQYF. CDR3 DNA sequence: TGTGCCAGCAGCTTAGTGGGACAGGCTAAAGATACGCAGTATTTT.

The chain uses TRBV7-8 and TRBJ1-1; D unclear. Germline lookup yields CDR1 SGHVS and CDR2 FQNEAQ. The ends were cut back, 5 bases at V and 1 base at J, with 11 bases in the middle. The length of the CDR3 is 14 residues. This chain's CDR3 is CASSPNSGNTEAFF. The CDR3 DNA is TGTGCCAGCAGCCCCAACTCGGGGAACACTGAAGCTTTCTTT. Variable domain in full (rest from reference TRBV7-8 and TRBJ1-1): GAGVSQSPRYKVAKRGQDVALRCDPISGHVSLFWYQQALGQGPEFLTYFQNEAQLDKSGLPSDRFFAERPEGSVSTLKIQRTQQEDSAVYLCASSPNSGNTEAFFGQGTRLTVV.

As concerns this clone: This clone may be a read error of a much larger clone one base away. The chain carries TRBV5-4 and TRBJ2-7; D remains ambiguous. Trimming removed 2 bases from V and 3 bases from J, with 3 bases in between. Germline CDR1 SGHNT, CDR2 YYREEE (reference sequence). This CDR3 has 11 amino acids. The CDR3 DNA sequence: TGTGCCAGCAGCTTAAACTACGAGCAGTACTTC. It codes for CASSLNYEQYF.

The chain has TRBV5-4 and TRBJ2-6; no firm D call. Trimming left V 4 bases short and J 0 bases short, with 14 bases between. Per the germline V gene, CDR1 is SGHNT and CDR2 is YYREEE (reference sequence). The CDR3 is 17 amino acids. The CDR3 here is CASSQESSHSGANVLTF. In DNA, the CDR3 is TGTGCCAGCAGCCAAGAAAGTTCCCACTCTGGGGCCAACGTCCTGACTTTC. The variable domain in full, with the rest retrieved from reference TRBV5-4 and TRBJ2-6, is ETGVTQSPTHLIKTRGQQVTLRCSSQSGHNTVSWYQQALGQGPQFIFQYYREEENGRGNFPPRFSGLQFPNYSSELNVNALELDDSALYLCASSQESSHSGANVLTFGAGSRLTVL.

The V and J genes are TRBV28 and TRBJ2-4; 7 bases match TRBD2. The germline V gene has CDR1 MDHEN and CDR2 SYDVKM. V gave up 5 bases and J gave up 8 bases; unmatched junction bases: 15. The CDR3 runs 16 residues. Here the CDR3 reads CASSTLGGRGQYIQYF. CDR3 bases: TGTGCCAGCAGTACCCTTGGGGGGAGGGGCCAGTACATTCAGTACTTC.